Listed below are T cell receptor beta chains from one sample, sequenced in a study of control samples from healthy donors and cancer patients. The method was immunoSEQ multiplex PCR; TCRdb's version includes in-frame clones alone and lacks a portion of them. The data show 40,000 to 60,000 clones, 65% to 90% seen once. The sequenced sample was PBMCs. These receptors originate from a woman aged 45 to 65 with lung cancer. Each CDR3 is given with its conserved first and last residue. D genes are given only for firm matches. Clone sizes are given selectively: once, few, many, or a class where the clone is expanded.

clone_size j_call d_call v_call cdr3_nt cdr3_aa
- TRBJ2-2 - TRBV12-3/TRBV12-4 TGTGCCAGCAGTCTCGGGACAACCGGGGAGCTGTTTTTT CASSLGTTGELFF
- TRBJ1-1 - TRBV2 TGTGCCAGCAGTGCTAACAGGGCCCCCAATCTAAAGAACACTGAAGCTTTCTTT CASSANRAPNLKNTEAFF
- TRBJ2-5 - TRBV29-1 TGCAGCGTTGAAGATGGCAGGACCCAAGAGACCCAGTACTTC CSVEDGRTQETQYF
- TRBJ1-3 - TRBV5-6 TGTGCCAGCAGCCTGGTTGGGTCAAACACCATATATTTT CASSLVGSNTIYF
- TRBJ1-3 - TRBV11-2 TGTGCCAGCAGCTTAGACACTTTCTCTGGAAACACCATATATTTT CASSLDTFSGNTIYF
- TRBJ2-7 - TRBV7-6 TGTGCCAGCAGCTTAACAACGAAGGGGGCCTACGAGCAGTACTTC CASSLTTKGAYEQYF
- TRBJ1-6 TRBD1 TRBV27 TGTGCCAGCAGTTTAGGGACAGGGGGTAATTCACCCCTCCACTTT CASSLGTGGNSPLHF
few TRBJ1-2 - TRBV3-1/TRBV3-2 TGTGCCAGCAGCCATCCCGGACAAGGCTATGGCTACACCTTC CASSHPGQGYGYTF
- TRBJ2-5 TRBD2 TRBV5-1 TGCGCCAGCAGCTTAAGGACTAGCGGAGAGACCCAGTACTTC CASSLRTSGETQYF
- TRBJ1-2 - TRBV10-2 TGCGCCAGCAAATTCAACAGGAACTATGGCTACACCTTC CASKFNRNYGYTF
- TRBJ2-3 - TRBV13 TGTGCCAGCAGCTTAGAGGGCGCCGGATACCAGTATTTT CASSLEGAGYQYF
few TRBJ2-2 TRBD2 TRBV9 TGTGCCAGCAAATTTAGCGGGGGGTACACCGGGGAGCTGTTTTTT CASKFSGGYTGELFF
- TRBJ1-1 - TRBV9 TGTGCCAGCAGCACAAGGCTAGGCACTGAAGCTTTCTTT CASSTRLGTEAFF
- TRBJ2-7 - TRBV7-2 TGTGCCAGCAGAACCGGGACGGTTTCCTACGAGCAGTACTTC CASRTGTVSYEQYF
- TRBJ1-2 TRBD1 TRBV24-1 TGTGCCACCAGTGATCCGCGACAGGGAAGCTATGGCTACACCTTC CATSDPRQGSYGYTF
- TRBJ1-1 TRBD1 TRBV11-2 TGTGCCAGCAGCTTGGGACAGACCATGAACACTGAAGCTTTCTTT CASSLGQTMNTEAFF
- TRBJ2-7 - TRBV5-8 TGTGCCAGCAGCTGGGACAACTACGAGCAGTACTTC CASSWDNYEQYF
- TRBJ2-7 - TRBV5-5 TGTGCCAGCAGCGCATCTTCCTTGTACGAGCAGTACTTC CASSASSLYEQYF
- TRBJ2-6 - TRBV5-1 TGCGCCAGCAGCGTGGCGGATTTCTCTGGGGCCAACGTCCTGACTTTC CASSVADFSGANVLTF
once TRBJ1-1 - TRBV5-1 TGCGCCAGCAGCTTGGAGCAGGGCAACACTGAAGCTTTCTTT CASSLEQGNTEAFF
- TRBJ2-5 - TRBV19 TGTGCCAGTAGTCTAGGACCGAGCCGGGAGACCCAGTACTTC CASSLGPSRETQYF
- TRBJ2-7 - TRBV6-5 TGTGCCAGCAGTCCAGTAGCTCGGTCCTACGAGCAGTACTTC CASSPVARSYEQYF